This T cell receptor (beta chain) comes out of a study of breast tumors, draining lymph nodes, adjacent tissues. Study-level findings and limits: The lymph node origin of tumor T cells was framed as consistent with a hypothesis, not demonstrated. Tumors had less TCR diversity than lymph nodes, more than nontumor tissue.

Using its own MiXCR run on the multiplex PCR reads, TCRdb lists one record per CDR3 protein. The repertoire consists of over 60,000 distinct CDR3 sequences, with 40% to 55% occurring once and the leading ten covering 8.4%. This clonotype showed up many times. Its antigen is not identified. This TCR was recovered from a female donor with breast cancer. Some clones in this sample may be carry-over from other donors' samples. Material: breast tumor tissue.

Written as DNA, the CDR3 is TGTGCCTGGAGTTCTATTTACTGGGGCTACACCTTC. As protein: CAWSSIYWGYTF. The V and J genes are TRBV30 and TRBJ1-2; no definite D call. Trimming took 2 bases from V and 8 from J, leaving 12 bases between them. Germline assignment: CDR1 GTSNPN and CDR2 SVGIG (reference sequence). This CDR3 spans 12 amino acids. The whole variable domain, remainder taken from reference TRBV30 and TRBJ1-2, is SQTIHQWPATLVQPVGSPLSLECTVEGTSNPNLYWYRQAAGRGLQLLFYSVGIGQISSEVPQNLSASRPQDRQFILSSKKLLLSDSGFYLCAWSSIYWGYTFGSGTRLTVV.